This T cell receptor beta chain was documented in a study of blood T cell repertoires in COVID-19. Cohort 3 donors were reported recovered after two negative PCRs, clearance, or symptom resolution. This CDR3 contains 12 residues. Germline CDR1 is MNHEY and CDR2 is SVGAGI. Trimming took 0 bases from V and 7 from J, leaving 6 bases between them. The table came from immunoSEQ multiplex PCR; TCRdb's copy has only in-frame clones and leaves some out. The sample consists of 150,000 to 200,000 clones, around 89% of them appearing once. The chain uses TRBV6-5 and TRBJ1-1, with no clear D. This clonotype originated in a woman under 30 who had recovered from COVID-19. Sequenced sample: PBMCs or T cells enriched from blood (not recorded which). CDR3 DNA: TGTGCCAGCAGTTACTCCTCGGGTGAAGCTTTCTTT. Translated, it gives CASSYSSGEAFF.